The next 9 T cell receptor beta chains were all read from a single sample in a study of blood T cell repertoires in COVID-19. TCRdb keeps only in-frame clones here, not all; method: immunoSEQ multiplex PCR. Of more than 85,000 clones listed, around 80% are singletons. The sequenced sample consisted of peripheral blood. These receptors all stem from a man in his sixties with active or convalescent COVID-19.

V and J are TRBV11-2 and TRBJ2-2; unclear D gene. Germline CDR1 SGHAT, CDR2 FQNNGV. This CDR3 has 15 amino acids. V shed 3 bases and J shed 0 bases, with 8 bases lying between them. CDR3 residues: CASSFRTPNTGELFF. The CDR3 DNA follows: TGTGCCAGCAGCTTTCGCACTCCGAACACCGGGGAGCTGTTTTTT.

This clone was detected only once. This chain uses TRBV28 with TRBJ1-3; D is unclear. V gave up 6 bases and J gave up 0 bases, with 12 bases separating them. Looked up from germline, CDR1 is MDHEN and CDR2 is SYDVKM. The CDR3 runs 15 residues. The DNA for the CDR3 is TGTGCCAGCAGACCATCGGGAACCTCTGGAAACACCATATATTTT. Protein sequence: CASRPSGTSGNTIYF.

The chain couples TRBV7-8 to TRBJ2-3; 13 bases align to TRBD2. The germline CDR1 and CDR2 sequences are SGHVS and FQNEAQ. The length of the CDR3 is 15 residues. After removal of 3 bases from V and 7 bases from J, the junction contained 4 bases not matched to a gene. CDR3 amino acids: CASSLRTSGRNTQYF. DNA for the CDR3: TGTGCCAGCAGCTTGAGGACTAGCGGGAGAAATACGCAGTATTTT.

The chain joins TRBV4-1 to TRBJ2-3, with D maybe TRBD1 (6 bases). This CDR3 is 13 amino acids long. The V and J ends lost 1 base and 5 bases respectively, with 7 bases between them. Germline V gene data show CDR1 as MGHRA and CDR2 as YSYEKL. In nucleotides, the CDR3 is TGCGCCAGCAGCCAAGGACAGGTAGATACGCAGTATTTT. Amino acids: CASSQGQVDTQYF.

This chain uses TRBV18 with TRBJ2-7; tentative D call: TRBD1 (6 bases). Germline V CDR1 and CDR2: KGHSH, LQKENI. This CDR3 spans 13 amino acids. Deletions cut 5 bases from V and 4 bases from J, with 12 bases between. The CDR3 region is CASSIQGTYEQYV. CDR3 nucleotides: TGTGCCAGCTCAATACAGGGTACTTACGAGCAGTACGTC.

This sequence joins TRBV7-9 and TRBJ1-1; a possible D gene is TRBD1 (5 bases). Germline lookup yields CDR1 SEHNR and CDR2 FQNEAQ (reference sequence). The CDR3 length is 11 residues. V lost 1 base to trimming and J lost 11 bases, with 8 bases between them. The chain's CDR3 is CASSLEGIAFF. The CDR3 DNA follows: TGTGCCAGCAGCTTAGAGGGGATTGCTTTCTTT.

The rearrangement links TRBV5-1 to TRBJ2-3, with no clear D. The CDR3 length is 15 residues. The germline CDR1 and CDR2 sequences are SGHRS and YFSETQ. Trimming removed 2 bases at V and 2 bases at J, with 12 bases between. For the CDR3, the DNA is TGCGCCAGCAGCTTATCGAGAGGAACCACAGATACGCAGTATTTT. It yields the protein CASSLSRGTTDTQYF.

The CDR3 loop reads CASSSMTGIGGNTIYF. The CDR3 DNA follows: TGTGCCAGCAGCTCAATGACAGGGATCGGGGGAAACACCATATATTTT. J is TRBJ1-3 and V is TRBV7-6, with 7 bases fitting TRBD1. Per germline, CDR1 SGHVS and CDR2 FNYEAQ. V was pared by 4 bases and J by 4 bases, with 10 bases of the junction left unmatched. The CDR3 runs to 16 residues.

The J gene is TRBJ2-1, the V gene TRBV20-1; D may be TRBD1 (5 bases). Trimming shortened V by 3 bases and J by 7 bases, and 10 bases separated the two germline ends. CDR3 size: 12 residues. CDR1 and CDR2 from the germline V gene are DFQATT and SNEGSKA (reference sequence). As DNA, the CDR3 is TGCAGTGCTAGTCCCCAGGGTAATGAGCAGTTCTTC. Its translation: CSASPQGNEQFF.